This TCR beta chain came from a study of prognosis after radiotherapy for stage I lung cancer. Across the whole study: Enrollment of stage I non-small cell lung cancer patients ran from April 2018 to January 2019. Patients were about twelve men and several women aged roughly 50 to 85, median roughly 76 years. Among the patients, seven had squamous cell carcinoma and twelve had adenocarcinoma.

Genomic DNA yielded TCR beta CDR3, amplified by two-round multiplex PCR. Gene-specific TRBV and TRBJ primers were used in PCR round one. TCRdb called the multiplex PCR reads again in MiXCR, with one record for every CDR3 protein. The data show about 15,000 distinct CDR3 sequences, approximately 17% seen once. This CDR3 is 17 amino acids long. Germline V gene sequence: CDR1 MDHEN, CDR2 SYDVKM. Trimming took 4 bases from V and 0 from J, leaving 16 bases between them. The blood draw at each of two time points yielded approximately 6 milliliters of peripheral blood. The V and J genes are TRBV28 and TRBJ1-3; D is ambiguous. The sequences come from PBMCs, collected before or after stereotactic body radiation therapy (not recorded which). This sequence was found in a donor aged 50 or older with non-small cell lung cancer. CDR3 nucleotide sequence: TGTGCCAGCAGTTCGAAGGACGACTGGTACTCTGGAAACACCATATATTTT. It specifies CASSSKDDWYSGNTIYF.